This T cell receptor beta chain was captured by sequencing in a study of Ad26.COV2.S vaccination and SARS-CoV-2 variants. From germline, CDR1 is SGHAT and CDR2 FQNNGV. The length of the CDR3 is 13 residues. The V end was cut by 4 bases, the J end by 4 bases, with 10 bases between. Treatment given: approximately 18 received Ad26.COV2.S at low or high dose, single or two shots; several received placebo; per-sample allocation not given. Sampling took place 63 days after the first vaccine or placebo injection. Donation was by an adult aged 18-55 years who was in Boston. Using immunoSEQ multiplex PCR, the repertoire was profiled, and TCRdb retains in-frame clones only, with some absent. This table has about 240,000 clones, roughly 90% appearing once. Points from the study as a whole: Ad26.COV2.S recipients had broader spike-specific TCRs (P = 0.0014). The breadth of spike-specific CD8+ and CD4+ T cell responses after vaccination was reportedly substantial.

On this clone itself: Its antigen remains unidentified.

The rearrangement joins TRBV11-2 to TRBJ1-1; D gene ambiguous. Sequenced here: peripheral blood, sampled in a trial of Ad26.COV2.S vaccine versus placebo. The TCR originated in a person between 18 and 60 years old who received the Ad26.COV2.S COVID-19 vaccine or a placebo. CDR3: CASSWEGFTEAFF. The DNA for the CDR3 is TGTGCCAGCAGCTGGGAGGGATTCACTGAAGCTTTCTTT.